This TCR beta chain was obtained from a study of CD8 T cells in Susac syndrome. The wider study: The sequenced Susac syndrome patients comprised six with active disease and about eight in remission.

CD8+ and CD4+ T cells from blood underwent TCR beta sequencing, which was carried out in a high-throughput format. In contrast to the negatively isolated CD8+ and CD4+ T cells, TEMRA cells were FACS-enriched. J gave up 5 bases and V 7 bases, and 11 bases lay outside the gene matches. The V gene's germline CDR1 is MGHRA and CDR2 YSYEKL. The CDR3 is made up of 15 amino acids. Random hexamers served to reverse transcribe about 0.5 to 1 ug RNA. Coverage of TCR beta CDR3 amplification by immunoSEQ multiplex PCR extended to 54 Vbeta and 13 Jbeta. TCRdb re-called the immunoSEQ multiplex PCR reads through MiXCR, storing one row per CDR3 protein. The table has some 210,000 distinct CDR3 sequences, 94% seen once.

The sequence was obtained from a human donor with Susac syndrome. V usage is TRBV4-1 and J usage is TRBJ2-3; 8 bases align to TRBD1. Source material: CD4+ T cells from PBMCs. The CDR3, as DNA: TGCGCCAGCAACCTAAGACAGGGGCTGGGAGATACGCAGTATTTT. Its protein product is CASNLRQGLGDTQYF.